This TCR beta chain originates from a study of a mutant IDH1 vaccine in newly diagnosed glioma. Study details: Patients' prior therapy spanned radiotherapy, temozolomide, or both; most underwent both. Notes on the study in general: Altogether, 80% to 95% of patients exhibited vaccine-induced immune responses. Seemingly, top peripheral T cell clonotype changes bore no relation to pseudoprogression.

Specified time point: baseline, week 1 (first vaccination visit). Treatment meaning: pre-vaccination baseline after standard-of-care therapy. The study enrolled donors with new WHO grade 3 or 4 IDH1-mutant, ATRX-lost astrocytomas. The CDR3 has 14 amino acids. Per the germline V gene, CDR1 is MGHDK and CDR2 is SYGVNS. Trimming removed 4 bases at V and 8 bases at J, with 17 bases between. About this clone: Its cognate antigen is unknown.

Only in-frame clones appear in the TCRdb table, and some are missing; sequencing was by immunoSEQ multiplex PCR. The sample has about 46,000 clones, 86% seen once; the top ten hold 2% to 2.5%. The sample was PBMCs, taken from a glioma patient treated with radiotherapy, temozolomide or both. The V and J genes are TRBV25-1 and TRBJ1-2; D is possibly TRBD1 (6 bases). This clonotype was obtained from a man aged 35 to 55 with glioma. CDR3 DNA: TGTGCCAGCAGTGGGCTACAGGGTCTGGGAGGCTACACCTTC. As protein: CASSGLQGLGGYTF.